The 16 T cell receptor beta chains listed next were all sequenced from one sample in a study of blood T cell repertoires in COVID-19. The method was immunoSEQ multiplex PCR; TCRdb's version includes in-frame clones alone and lacks a portion of them. This table holds some 510,000 clones, around 89% found once. Sequenced: PBMCs or T cells enriched from blood (not recorded which). The receptors derive from a middle-aged woman who had recovered from COVID-19.

There are a few counts of this clone. The CDR3 sequence is CASSPGVVSEKLFF. CDR3 sequence (DNA): TGTGCCAGCAGCCCAGGGGTGGTCAGTGAAAAACTGTTTTTT. The chain couples TRBV7-6 to TRBJ1-4, with D maybe TRBD1 (6 bases). CDR3 length: 14 amino acids. V gave up 5 bases and J gave up 7 bases, with 14 bases separating them. Germline V gene data show CDR1 as SGHVS and CDR2 as FNYEAQ. Full variable domain (outside the CDR3, taken from reference TRBV7-6 and TRBJ1-4): GAGVSQSPRYKVTKRGQDVALRCDPISGHVSLYWYRQALGQGPEFLTYFNYEAQQDKSGLPNDRFSAERPEGSISTLTIQRTEQRDSAMYRCASSPGVVSEKLFFGSGTQLSVL.

A few counts support this clone. The chain joins TRBV7-2 to TRBJ2-1; no clear D. The V gene lost 1 base and the J gene lost 0 bases, with 10 bases spanning the gap. This CDR3 has 16 amino acids. Germline CDR1 is SGHTA and CDR2 is FQGNSA. The CDR3 coding sequence is TGTGCCAGCAGCTTAGTAGGCGGAAACTCCTACAATGAGCAGTTCTTC. Translated: CASSLVGGNSYNEQFF.

This clone was counted only a few times. V is TRBV19 and J is TRBJ2-2; unclear D gene. The CDR3 totals 14 residues. V was cut by 1 base and J by 4 bases, with 7 bases left in between. Germline CDR1 and CDR2: LNHDA and SQIVND (reference sequence). This CDR3 is CASSIGEFTGELFF. The CDR3 DNA reads as TGTGCCAGTAGTATAGGAGAATTCACCGGGGAGCTGTTTTTT. The variable domain in full, with the rest retrieved from reference TRBV19 and TRBJ2-2, is DGGITQSPKYLFRKEGQNVTLSCEQNLNHDAMYWYRQDPGQGLRLIYYSQIVNDFQKGDIAEGYSVSREKKESFPLTVTSAQKNPTAFYLCASSIGEFTGELFFGEGSRLTVL.

The CDR3 is CSASDDYLAQERVDTQYF. The CDR3 coding sequence is TGCAGTGCTAGTGATGATTATCTAGCTCAAGAGAGGGTTGATACGCAGTATTTT. The J gene is TRBJ2-3, the V gene TRBV20-1; D is possibly TRBD2 (5 bases). This CDR3 is built from 18 residues. Germline V gene lookup returns CDR1 DFQATT and CDR2 SNEGSKA (reference sequence). V was trimmed by 3 bases and J by 6 bases, leaving 28 bases between them.

The rearrangement uses TRBV6-2 or TRBV6-3 and TRBJ1-2, with 7 bases that match TRBD1. The germline V gene has CDR1 MNHEY and CDR2 SVGEGT. Germline trimming cut 4 bases from V and 5 bases from J; bases unmatched to any gene: 13. This CDR3 is built from 16 residues. The CDR3 nucleotides are TGTGCCAGCAGTTTCTCTGAGGGGGCGCGAGGATATGGCTACACCTTC. Its translation: CASSFSEGARGYGYTF.

The gene calls are TRBV6-5 and TRBJ2-7; no reliable D call. V lost 0 bases and J lost 2, with 8 bases in between. The germline V gene has CDR1 MNHEY and CDR2 SVGAGI. The CDR3 is 14 amino acids. CDR3 nucleotides: TGTGCCAGCAGTTACTCGGAGAACCCCTACGAGCAGTACTTC. Residues: CASSYSENPYEQYF.

The chain carries TRBV28 and TRBJ1-5, with D uncertain. Germline V gene sequence: CDR1 MDHEN, CDR2 SYDVKM. This CDR3 region has 12 residues. V dropped 5 bases and J dropped 8 bases, with 10 bases sitting between them. CDR3 in DNA: TGTGCCAGCAGTCCCCTGGTAGAGCCCCAGCATTTT. As protein: CASSPLVEPQHF.

This chain connects TRBV6-2 or TRBV6-3 to TRBJ2-1, with TRBD2 as a possible D gene (5 bases). Germline-derived CDR1 and CDR2 are MNHEY and SVGEGT. The CDR3 runs 15 residues. Trimming pared 2 bases from V and 3 bases from J, leaving 11 bases between. CDR3 sequence reads: CASSYRSGNYNEQFF. For the CDR3, the DNA is TGTGCCAGCAGTTACCGGAGCGGAAACTACAATGAGCAGTTCTTC.

This rearrangement joins TRBV24-1 to TRBJ1-2, with 8 bases fitting TRBD1. This CDR3 contains 13 residues. The germline V gene encodes CDR1 KGHDR and CDR2 SFDVKD. The V gene end was trimmed by 9 bases and the J gene end by 6 bases; junction bases not matched to a gene: 8. In DNA form, the CDR3 reads TGTGCCACCGCCCGACAGGGGTCGAATGGCTACACCTTC. It translates to CATARQGSNGYTF.

This clone was counted once. The J gene is TRBJ1-2, the V gene TRBV28, with 7 bases identical to TRBD1. The CDR3 extends over 16 amino acids. The junction had 17 bases not matched to a gene; V was cut back by 4 bases and J by 9 bases. Germline values: CDR1 MDHEN, CDR2 SYDVKM. For the CDR3, the DNA is TGTGCCAGCAGTTCCTCATCCGGGACAGCGGAGGAAAGCTACACCTTC. Its translation: CASSSSSGTAEESYTF.

This rearrangement joins TRBV19 to TRBJ1-2, with 7 bases that match TRBD1. The CDR3 is 12 residues long. CDR1 is LNHDA and CDR2 is SQIVND in the germline V gene (reference sequence). V was clipped by 4 bases and J by 7 bases; unmatched bases: 3. CDR3 nucleotide sequence: TGTGCCAGTAGTACGACAGGGTTTGGCTACACCTTC. Translation: CASSTTGFGYTF. The full variable domain, its missing parts supplied by reference TRBV19 and TRBJ1-2, is DGGITQSPKYLFRKEGQNVTLSCEQNLNHDAMYWYRQDPGQGLRLIYYSQIVNDFQKGDIAEGYSVSREKKESFPLTVTSAQKNPTAFYLCASSTTGFGYTFGSGTRLTVV.

The V call is TRBV3-1 (or the pseudogene TRBV3-2), the J call TRBJ1-2; no clear D gene. The V and J ends lost 1 base and 8 bases respectively, with 11 bases between them. CDR1 and CDR2 from the germline V gene are LGHDT and YNNKEL (reference sequence). The CDR3 has 13 amino acids. The DNA for the CDR3 is TGTGCCAGCAGCCAAGCGTCAGGTGGCGGCTACACCTTC. This translates into CASSQASGGGYTF.

The rearrangement uses TRBV6-2 or TRBV6-3 and TRBJ1-5, with 7 nucleotides matching TRBD1. The ends lost 2 bases at V and 1 base at J; junction bases unmatched: 8. The CDR3 covers 17 residues. Germline V lookup: CDR1 MNHEY, CDR2 SVGEGT. The CDR3 sequence: CASSYRISGGSNQPQHF. CDR3 nucleotide sequence: TGTGCCAGCAGTTACAGGATTTCAGGGGGGAGCAATCAGCCCCAGCATTTT.

The chain is built from TRBV7-9 and TRBJ2-7; TRBD1 might be the D (6 bases). Trimming pared 7 bases from V and 5 bases from J, leaving 9 bases between. Germline values: CDR1 SEHNR, CDR2 FQNEAQ (reference sequence). The CDR3 contains 11 residues. CDR3 nucleotides: TGTGCCAGCAAAAACAGGGACGAGCAGTACTTC. This encodes CASKNRDEQYF. The full variable domain, rest sourced from reference TRBV7-9 and TRBJ2-7, is DTGVSQNPRHKITKRGQNVTFRCDPISEHNRLYWYRQTLGQGPEFLTYFQNEAQLEKSRLLSDRFSAERPKGSFSTLEIQRTEQGDSAMYLCASKNRDEQYFGPGTRLTVT.

The chain recombines TRBV18 with TRBJ1-2; D unclear. Deletions cut 0 bases from V and 1 base from J, with 3 bases between. The germline CDR1 and CDR2 sequences are KGHSH and LQKENI. The CDR3 is 13 amino acids. The CDR3 loop reads CASSPPLNYGYTF. The DNA of the CDR3 is TGTGCCAGCTCACCACCCCTTAACTATGGCTACACCTTC.

The chain combines TRBV5-4 with TRBJ1-6; no clear D gene. V dropped 4 bases and J dropped 0 bases, with 20 bases sitting between them. The CDR3 runs to 19 residues. In germline, CDR1 is SGHNT, CDR2 YYREEE (reference sequence). Here the CDR3 DNA reads TGTGCCAGCAGCCCGAATAATGAAGCAAGGAGCTCCTATAATTCACCCCTCCACTTT. Protein product: CASSPNNEARSSYNSPLHF.